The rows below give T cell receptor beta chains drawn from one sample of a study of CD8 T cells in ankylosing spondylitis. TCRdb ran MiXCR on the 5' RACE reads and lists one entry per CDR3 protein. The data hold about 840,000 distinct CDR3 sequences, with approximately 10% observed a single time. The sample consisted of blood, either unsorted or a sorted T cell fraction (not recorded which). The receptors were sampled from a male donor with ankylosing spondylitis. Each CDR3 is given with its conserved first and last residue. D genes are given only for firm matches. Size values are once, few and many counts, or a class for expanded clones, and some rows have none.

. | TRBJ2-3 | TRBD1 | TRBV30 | CAWSVPGQGARDTQYF | TGTGCCTGGAGTGTACCGGGACAGGGGGCCCGAGATACGCAGTATTTT
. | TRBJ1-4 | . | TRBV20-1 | CSAIPAFNEKLFF | TGCAGTGCTATTCCGGCGTTTAATGAAAAACTGTTTTTT
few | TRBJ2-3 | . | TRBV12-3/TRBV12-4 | CASTLTAPTDTQYF | TGTGCCAGCACTCTGACAGCGCCCACAGATACGCAGTATTTT
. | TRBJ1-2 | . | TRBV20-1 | CSASRSRDGYTF | TGCAGTGCTAGTAGGTCTAGGGATGGCTACACCTTC
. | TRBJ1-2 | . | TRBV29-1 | CSVESGAYGGYTF | TGCAGCGTTGAGTCAGGGGCGTACGGTGGCTACACTTTC
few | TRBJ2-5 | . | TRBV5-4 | CASSPSGGGAETQYF | TGTGCCAGCAGCCCGAGTGGAGGCGGGGCTGAGACCCAGTACTTC
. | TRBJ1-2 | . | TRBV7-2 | CASSPWQTYGYTF | TGTGCCAGCAGCCCATGGCAGACCTATGGCTACACCTTC
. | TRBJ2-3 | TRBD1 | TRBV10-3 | CAISRDRVPDTQYF | TGTGCCATCAGCCGCGACAGGGTGCCAGATACGCAGTATTTT
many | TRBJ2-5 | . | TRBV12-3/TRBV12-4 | CASGSPGAPETQYF | TGTGCCAGCGGGTCCCCGGGGGCCCCCGAGACCCAGTACTTC
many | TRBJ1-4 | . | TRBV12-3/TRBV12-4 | CASSLMRVYEKLFF | TGTGCCAGCAGTTTGATGAGGGTCTATGAAAAACTGTTTTTT
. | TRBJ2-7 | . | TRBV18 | CASSPPGGPTYEQYF | TGTGCCAGCTCACCACCGGGGGGCCCCACCTACGAGCAGTACTTC
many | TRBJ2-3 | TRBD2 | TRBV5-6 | CASSLAGLAGTDTQYF | TGTGCCAGCAGCTTGGCAGGACTAGCGGGGACAGATACGCAGTATTTT
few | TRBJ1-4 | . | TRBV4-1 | CASSQEEGFWEKLFF | TGCGCCAGCAGCCAAGAGGAGGGGTTTTGGGAAAAACTGTTTTTT
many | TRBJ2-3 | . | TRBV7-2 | CASSLEGRNTDTQYF | TGTGCCAGCAGCTTAGAGGGCCGAAACACAGATACGCAGTATTTT
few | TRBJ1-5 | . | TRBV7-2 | CASSQGRQPQHF | TGTGCCAGCAGCCAAGGGAGACAGCCCCAGCATTTT
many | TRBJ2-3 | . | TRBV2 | CASGPSGDTQYF | TGTGCCAGCGGGCCCTCAGGGGATACGCAGTATTTT
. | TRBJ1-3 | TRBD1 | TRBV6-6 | CAGGDSIGNTIYF | TGTGCCGGAGGGGACAGCATTGGAAACACCATATATTTT
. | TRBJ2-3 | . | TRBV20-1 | CSAHTVSLGKDTQYF | TGCAGTGCCCACACGGTTTCCCTTGGCAAAGATACGCAGTATTTT
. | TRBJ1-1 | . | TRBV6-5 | CASSYPDALNTEAFF | TGTGCCAGCAGTTACCCGGACGCACTGAACACTGAAGCTTTCTTT
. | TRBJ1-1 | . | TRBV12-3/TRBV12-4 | CASSSSISLRTEAFF | TGTGCCAGCAGCTCGTCGATTTCATTGAGAACTGAAGCTTTCTTT
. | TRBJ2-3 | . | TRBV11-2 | CASSSRPSDGTQYF | TGTGCCAGCAGCTCGCGACCCTCTGACGGAACGCAGTATTTT
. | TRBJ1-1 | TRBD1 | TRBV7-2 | CASSLFRGLDTEAFF | TGTGCCAGCAGCTTATTCAGGGGGCTTGACACTGAAGCTTTCTTT
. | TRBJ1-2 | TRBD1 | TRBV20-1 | CSASDRVGYGYTF | TGCAGTGCTAGCGACAGGGTCGGCTATGGCTACACCTTC
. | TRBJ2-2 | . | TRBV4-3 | CASSQAWNTGELFF | TGCGCCAGCAGCCAGGCCTGGAACACCGGGGAGCTGTTTTTT
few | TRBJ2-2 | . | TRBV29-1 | CSVKGPGELFF | TGCAGCGTTAAGGGGCCCGGGGAGCTGTTTTTT
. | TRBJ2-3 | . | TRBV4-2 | CASSQLRTGTDTQYF | TGTGCCAGCAGCCAACTACGGACAGGCACAGATACGCAGTATTTT
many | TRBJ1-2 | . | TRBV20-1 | CSARDRTANYGYTF | TGCAGTGCTAGAGACAGGACAGCTAACTATGGCTACACCTTC
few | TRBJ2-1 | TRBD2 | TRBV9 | CASSPTWTSIEQFF | TGTGCCAGCAGCCCTACTTGGACTAGTATTGAGCAGTTCTTC